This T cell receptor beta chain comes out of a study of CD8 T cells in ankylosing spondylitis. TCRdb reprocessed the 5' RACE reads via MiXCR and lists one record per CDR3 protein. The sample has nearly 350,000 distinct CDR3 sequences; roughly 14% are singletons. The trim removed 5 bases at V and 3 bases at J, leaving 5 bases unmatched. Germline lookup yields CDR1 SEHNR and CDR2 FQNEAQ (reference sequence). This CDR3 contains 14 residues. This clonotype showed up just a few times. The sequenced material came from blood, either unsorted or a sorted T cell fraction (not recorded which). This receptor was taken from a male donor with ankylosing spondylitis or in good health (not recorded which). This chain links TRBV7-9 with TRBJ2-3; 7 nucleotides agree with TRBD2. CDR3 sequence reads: CASSGGGNTDTQYF. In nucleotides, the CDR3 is TGTGCCAGCAGCGGGGGGGGGAATACAGATACGCAGTATTTT.